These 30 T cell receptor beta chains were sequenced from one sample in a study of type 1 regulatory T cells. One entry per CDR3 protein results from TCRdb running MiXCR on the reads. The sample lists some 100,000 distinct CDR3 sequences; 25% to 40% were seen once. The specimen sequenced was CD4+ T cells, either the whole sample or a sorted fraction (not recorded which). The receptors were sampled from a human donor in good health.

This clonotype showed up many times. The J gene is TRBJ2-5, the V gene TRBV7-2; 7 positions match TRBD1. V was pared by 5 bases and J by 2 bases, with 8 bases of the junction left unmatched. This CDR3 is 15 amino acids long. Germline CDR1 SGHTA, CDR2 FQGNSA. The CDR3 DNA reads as TGTGCCAGCAGCGTAAACGGGGACAGACAAGAGACCCAGTACTTC. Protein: CASSVNGDRQETQYF.

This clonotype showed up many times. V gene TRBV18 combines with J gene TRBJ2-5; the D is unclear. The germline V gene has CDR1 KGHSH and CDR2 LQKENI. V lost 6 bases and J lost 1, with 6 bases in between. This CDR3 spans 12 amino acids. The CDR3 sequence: CASSLFQETQYF. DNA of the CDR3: TGTGCCAGCTCGCTATTCCAAGAGACCCAGTACTTC.

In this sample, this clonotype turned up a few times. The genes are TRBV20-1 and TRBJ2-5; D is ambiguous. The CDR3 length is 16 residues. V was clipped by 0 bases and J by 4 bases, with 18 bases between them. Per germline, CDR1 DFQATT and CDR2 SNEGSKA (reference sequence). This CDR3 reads CSARDLGPERRETQYF. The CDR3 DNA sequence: TGCAGTGCTAGAGATCTTGGGCCGGAGAGGCGAGAGACCCAGTACTTC.

Here the CDR3 reads CASSIENRNTGELFF. The CDR3 DNA is TGTGCCAGTAGTATTGAGAACAGAAACACCGGGGAGCTGTTTTTT. The chain carries TRBV19 and TRBJ2-2; D gene ambiguous. Per the germline V gene, CDR1 is LNHDA and CDR2 is SQIVND (reference sequence). V lost 3 bases, J lost 2 bases, and 10 bases lay in between. The CDR3 has 15 residues.

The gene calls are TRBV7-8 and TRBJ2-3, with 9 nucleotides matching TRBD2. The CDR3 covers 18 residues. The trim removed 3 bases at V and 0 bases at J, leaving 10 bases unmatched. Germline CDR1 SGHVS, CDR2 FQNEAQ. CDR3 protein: CASSFWVAGASSTDTQYF. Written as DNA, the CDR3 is TGTGCCAGCAGCTTTTGGGTAGCGGGAGCGTCTAGCACAGATACGCAGTATTTT.

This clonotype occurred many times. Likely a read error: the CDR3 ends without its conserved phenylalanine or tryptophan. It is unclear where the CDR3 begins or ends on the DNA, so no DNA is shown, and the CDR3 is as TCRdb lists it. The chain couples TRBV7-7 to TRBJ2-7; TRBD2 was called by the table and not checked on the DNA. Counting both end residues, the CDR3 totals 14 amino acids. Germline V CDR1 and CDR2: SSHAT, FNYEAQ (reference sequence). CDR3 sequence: CASSLALTSGRTKP.

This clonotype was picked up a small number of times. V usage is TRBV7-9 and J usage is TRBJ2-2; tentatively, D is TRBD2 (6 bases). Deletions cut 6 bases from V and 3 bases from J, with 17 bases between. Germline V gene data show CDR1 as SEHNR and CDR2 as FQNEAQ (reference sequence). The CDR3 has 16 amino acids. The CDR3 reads CASRPTSGDYTGELFF. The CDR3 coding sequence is TGTGCCAGCAGGCCAACCTCGGGGGATTACACCGGGGAGCTGTTTTTT.

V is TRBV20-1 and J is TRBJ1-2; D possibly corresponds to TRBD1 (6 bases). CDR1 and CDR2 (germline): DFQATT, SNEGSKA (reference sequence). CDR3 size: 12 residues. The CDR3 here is CRVGSGDSGYTF. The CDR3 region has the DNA TGCAGGGTGGGTTCAGGGGATAGTGGCTACACCTTC.

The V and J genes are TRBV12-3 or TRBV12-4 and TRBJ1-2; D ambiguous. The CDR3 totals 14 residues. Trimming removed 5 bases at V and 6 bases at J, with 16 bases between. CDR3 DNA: TGTGCCAGCAGTGGTCGCCCGGGCGGGGATGGCTACACCTTC. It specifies CASSGRPGGDGYTF.

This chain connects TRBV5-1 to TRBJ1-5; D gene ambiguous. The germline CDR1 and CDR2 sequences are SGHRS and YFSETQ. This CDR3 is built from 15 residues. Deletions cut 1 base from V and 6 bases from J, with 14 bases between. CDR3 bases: TGCGCCAGCAGCTTGTGGGGAGACATCAGTCAGCCCCAGCATTTT. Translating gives CASSLWGDISQPQHF.

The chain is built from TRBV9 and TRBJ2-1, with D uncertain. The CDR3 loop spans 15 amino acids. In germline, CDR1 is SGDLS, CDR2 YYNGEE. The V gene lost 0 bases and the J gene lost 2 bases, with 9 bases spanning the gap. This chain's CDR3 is CASSVEDQPYNEQFF. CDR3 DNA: TGTGCCAGCAGCGTAGAAGACCAACCCTACAATGAGCAGTTCTTC.

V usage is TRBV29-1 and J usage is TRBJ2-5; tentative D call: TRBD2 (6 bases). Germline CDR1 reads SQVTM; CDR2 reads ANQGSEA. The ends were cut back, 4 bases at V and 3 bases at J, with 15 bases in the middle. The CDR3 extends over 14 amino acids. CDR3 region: CSVVSREREETQYF. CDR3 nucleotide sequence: TGCAGCGTTGTGTCCCGGGAGAGGGAAGAGACCCAGTACTTC. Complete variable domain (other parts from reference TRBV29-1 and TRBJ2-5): SAVISQKPSRDICQRGTSLTIQCQVDSQVTMMFWYRQQPGQSLTLIATANQGSEATYESGFVIDKFPISRPNLTFSTLTVSNMSPEDSSIYLCSVVSREREETQYFGPGTRLLVL.

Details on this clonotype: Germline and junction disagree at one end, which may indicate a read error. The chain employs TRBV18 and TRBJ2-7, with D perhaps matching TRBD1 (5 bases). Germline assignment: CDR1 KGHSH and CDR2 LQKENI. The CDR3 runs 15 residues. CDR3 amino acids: CANSPPGQGGREQYF. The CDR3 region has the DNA TGTGCCAACTCACCTCCCGGGCAGGGCGGTCGCGAGCAGTACTTC.

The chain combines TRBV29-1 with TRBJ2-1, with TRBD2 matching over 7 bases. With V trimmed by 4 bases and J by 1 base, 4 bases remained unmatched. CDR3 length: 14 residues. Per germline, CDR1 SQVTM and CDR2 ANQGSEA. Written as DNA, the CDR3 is TGCAGCGTTGTGAGGCGGGAGTCCTACAATGAGCAGTTCTTC. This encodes CSVVRRESYNEQFF.

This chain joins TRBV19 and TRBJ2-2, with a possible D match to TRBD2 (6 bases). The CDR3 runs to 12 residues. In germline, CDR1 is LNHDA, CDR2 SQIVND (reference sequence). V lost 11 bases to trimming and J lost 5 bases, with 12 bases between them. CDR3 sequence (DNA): TGTGCCTTGCTAGCGCAAACCGGGGAGCTGTTTTTT. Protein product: CALLAQTGELFF. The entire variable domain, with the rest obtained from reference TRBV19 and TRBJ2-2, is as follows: DGGITQSPKYLFRKEGQNVTLSCEQNLNHDAMYWYRQDPGQGLRLIYYSQIVNDFQKGDIAEGYSVSREKKESFPLTVTSAQKNPTAFYLCALLAQTGELFFGEGSRLTVL.

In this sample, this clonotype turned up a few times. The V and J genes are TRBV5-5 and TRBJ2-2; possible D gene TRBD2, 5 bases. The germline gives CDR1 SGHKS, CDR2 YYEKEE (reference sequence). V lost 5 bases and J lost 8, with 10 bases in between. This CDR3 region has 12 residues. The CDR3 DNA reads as TGTGCCAGCAGGAGGGATCCGGGGGAGCTGTTTTTT. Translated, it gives CASRRDPGELFF.

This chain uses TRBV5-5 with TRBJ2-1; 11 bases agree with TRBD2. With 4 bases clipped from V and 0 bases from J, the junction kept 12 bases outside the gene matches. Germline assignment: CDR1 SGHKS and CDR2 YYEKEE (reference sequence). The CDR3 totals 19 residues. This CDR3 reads CASSPRTSGPGTSYNEQFF. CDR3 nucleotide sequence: TGTGCCAGCAGCCCTCGGACTAGCGGGCCAGGGACCTCCTACAATGAGCAGTTCTTC.

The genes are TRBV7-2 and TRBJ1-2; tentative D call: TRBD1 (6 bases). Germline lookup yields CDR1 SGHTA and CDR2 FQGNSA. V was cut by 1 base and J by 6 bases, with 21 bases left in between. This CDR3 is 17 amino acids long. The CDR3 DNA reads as TGTGCCAGCAGCTTAGAGGGCGGTATTGGGGGGGCACATGGCTACACCTTC. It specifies CASSLEGGIGGAHGYTF.

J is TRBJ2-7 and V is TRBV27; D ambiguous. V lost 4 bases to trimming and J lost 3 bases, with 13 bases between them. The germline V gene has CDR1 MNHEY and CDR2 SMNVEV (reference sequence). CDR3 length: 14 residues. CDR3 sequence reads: CASSWSAGNYEQYF. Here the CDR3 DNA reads TGTGCCAGCAGTTGGTCGGCAGGTAACTACGAGCAGTACTTC.

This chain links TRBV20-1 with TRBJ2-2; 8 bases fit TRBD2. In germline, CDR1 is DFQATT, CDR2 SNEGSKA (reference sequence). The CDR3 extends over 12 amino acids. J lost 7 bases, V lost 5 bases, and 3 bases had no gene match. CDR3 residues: CSAREGVGELFF. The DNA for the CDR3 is TGCAGTGCTCGGGAGGGCGTCGGGGAGCTGTTTTTT.

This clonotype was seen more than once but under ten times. The CDR3 DNA reads TGTGCCAGTACCCCACTAGCGTCTCGCACCGGGGAGCTGTTTTTT. Encoded protein: CASTPLASRTGELFF. This rearrangement joins TRBV19 to TRBJ2-2, with 7 bases matching TRBD2. J lost 4 bases, V lost 7 bases, and 9 bases had no gene match. Germline V lookup: CDR1 LNHDA, CDR2 SQIVND (reference sequence). CDR3 length equals 15 residues.

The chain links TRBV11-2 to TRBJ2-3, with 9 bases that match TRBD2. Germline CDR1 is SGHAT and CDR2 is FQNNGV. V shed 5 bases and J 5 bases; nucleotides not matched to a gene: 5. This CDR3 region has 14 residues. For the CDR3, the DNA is TGTGCCAGCAGCCCAGCGGGAGGTGGAGATACGCAGTATTTT. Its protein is CASSPAGGGDTQYF. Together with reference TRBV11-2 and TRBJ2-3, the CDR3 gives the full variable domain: EAGVAQSPRYKIIEKRQSVAFWCNPISGHATLYWYQQILGQGPKLLIQFQNNGVVDDSQLPKDRFSAERLKGVDSTLKIQPAKLEDSAVYLCASSPAGGGDTQYFGPGTRLTVL.

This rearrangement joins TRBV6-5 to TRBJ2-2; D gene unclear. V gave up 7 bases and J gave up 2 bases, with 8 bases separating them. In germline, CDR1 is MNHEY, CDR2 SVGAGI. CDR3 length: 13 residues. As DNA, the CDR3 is TGTGCCAGCAACAAATTTAACACCGGGGAGCTGTTTTTT. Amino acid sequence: CASNKFNTGELFF.

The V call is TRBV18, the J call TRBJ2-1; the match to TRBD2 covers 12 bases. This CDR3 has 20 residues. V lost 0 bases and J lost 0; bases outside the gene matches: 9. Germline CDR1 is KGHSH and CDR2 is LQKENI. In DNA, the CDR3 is TGTGCCAGCTCACCACCGGACAGGGGGACTAGCGGGTCCTCCTACAATGAGCAGTTCTTC. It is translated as CASSPPDRGTSGSSYNEQFF.

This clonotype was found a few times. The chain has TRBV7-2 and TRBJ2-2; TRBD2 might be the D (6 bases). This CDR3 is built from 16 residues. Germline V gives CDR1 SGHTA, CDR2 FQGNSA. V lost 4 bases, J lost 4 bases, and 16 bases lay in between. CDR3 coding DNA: TGTGCCAGCAGCTCGGATTTCGGGAGTACCACCGGGGAGCTGTTTTTT. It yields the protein CASSSDFGSTTGELFF.

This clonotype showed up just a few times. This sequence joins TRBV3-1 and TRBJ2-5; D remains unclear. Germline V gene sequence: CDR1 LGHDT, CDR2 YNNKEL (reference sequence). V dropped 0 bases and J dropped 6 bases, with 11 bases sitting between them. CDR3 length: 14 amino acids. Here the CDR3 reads CASSQDLVIKTQYF. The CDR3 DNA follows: TGTGCCAGCAGCCAAGACTTGGTTATAAAGACCCAGTACTTC.

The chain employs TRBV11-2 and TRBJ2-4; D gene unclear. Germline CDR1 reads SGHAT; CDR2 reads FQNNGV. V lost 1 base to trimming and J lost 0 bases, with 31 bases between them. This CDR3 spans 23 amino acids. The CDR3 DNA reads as TGTGCCAGCAGCTTAGGGGTGATCTTAGGATCGAGCGACCCGAACCTAGCCAAAAACATTCAGTACTTC. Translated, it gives CASSLGVILGSSDPNLAKNIQYF.

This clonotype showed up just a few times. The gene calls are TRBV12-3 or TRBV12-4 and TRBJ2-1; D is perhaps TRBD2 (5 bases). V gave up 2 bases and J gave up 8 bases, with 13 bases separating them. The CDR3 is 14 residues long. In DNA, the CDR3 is TGTGCCAGCAGTTTAAACAGCGGTTGGGATGAGCAGTTCTTC. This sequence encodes CASSLNSGWDEQFF.

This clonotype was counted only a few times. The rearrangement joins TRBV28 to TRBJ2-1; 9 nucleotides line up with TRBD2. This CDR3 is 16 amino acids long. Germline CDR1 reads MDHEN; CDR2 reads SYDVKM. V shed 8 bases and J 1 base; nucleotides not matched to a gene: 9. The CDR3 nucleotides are TGTGCCAGCGCGATTAGCGGGAGAGTGTCCTACAATGAGCAGTTCTTC. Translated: CASAISGRVSYNEQFF.

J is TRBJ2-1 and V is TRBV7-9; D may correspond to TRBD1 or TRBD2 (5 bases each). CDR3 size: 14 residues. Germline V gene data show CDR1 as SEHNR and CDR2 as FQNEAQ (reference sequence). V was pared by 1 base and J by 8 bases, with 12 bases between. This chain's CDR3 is CASSLVLVGDEQFF. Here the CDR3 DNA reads TGTGCCAGCAGCTTAGTACTAGTAGGGGATGAGCAGTTCTTC.